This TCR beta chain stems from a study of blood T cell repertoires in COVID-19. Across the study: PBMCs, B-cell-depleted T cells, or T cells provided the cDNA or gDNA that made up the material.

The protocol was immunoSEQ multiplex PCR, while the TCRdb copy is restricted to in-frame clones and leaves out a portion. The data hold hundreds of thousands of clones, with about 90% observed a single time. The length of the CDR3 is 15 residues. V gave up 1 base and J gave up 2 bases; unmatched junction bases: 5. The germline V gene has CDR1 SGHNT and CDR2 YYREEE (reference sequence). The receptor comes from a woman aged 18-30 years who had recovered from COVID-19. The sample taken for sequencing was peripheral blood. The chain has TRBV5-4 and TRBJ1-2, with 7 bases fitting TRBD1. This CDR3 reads CASSLRQGSNYGYTF. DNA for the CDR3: TGTGCCAGCAGCTTGAGACAGGGATCCAACTATGGCTACACCTTC.